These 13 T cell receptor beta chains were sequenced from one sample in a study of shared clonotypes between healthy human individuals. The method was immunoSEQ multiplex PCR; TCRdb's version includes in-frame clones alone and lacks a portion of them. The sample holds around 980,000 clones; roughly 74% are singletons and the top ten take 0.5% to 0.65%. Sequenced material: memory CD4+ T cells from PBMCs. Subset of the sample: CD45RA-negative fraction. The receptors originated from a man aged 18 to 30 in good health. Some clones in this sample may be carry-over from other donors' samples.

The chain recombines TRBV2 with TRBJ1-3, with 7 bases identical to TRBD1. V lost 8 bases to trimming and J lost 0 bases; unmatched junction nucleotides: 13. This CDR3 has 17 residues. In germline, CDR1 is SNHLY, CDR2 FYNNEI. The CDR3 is CASGGGRTLASGNTIYF. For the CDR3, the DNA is TGTGCCAGCGGAGGGGGCAGGACTTTAGCCTCTGGAAACACCATATATTTT.

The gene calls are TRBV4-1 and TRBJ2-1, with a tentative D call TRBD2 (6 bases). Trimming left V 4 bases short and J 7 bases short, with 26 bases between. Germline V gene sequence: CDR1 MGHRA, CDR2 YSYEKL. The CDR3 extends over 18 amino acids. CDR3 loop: CASSPQPNQEGVHNEQFF. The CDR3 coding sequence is TGCGCCAGCAGCCCTCAACCAAATCAGGAGGGCGTACATAATGAGCAGTTCTTC.

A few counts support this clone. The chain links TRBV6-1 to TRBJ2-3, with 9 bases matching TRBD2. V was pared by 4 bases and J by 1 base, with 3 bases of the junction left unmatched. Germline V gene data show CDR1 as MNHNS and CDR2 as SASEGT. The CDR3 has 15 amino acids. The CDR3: CASSVRTSGTDTQYF. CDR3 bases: TGTGCCAGCAGTGTTAGGACTAGCGGCACAGATACGCAGTATTTT.

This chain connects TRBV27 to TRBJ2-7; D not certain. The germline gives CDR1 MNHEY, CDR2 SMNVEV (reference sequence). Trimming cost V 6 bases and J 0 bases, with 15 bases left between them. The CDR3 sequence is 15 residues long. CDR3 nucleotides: TGTGCCAGCAGCCGATCGGCGGCACTCTCCTACGAGCAGTACTTC. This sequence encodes CASSRSAALSYEQYF.

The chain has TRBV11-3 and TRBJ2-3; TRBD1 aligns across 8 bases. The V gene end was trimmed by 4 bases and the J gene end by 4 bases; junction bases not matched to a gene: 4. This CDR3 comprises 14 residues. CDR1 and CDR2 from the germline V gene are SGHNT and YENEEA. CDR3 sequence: CASSSGQGPDTQYF. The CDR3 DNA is TGTGCCAGCAGCTCCGGACAGGGACCAGATACGCAGTATTTT. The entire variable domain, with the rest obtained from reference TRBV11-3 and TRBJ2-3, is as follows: EAGVVQSPRYKIIEKKQPVAFWCNPISGHNTLYWYLQNLGQGPELLIRYENEEAVDDSQLPKDRFSAERLKGVDSTLKIQPAELGDSAVYLCASSSGQGPDTQYFGPGTRLTVL.

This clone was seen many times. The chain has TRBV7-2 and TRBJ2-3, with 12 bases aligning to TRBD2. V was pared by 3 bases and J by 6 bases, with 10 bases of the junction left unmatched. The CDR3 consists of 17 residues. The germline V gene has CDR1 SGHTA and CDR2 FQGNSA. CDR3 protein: CASSFSGTSGSRDTQYF. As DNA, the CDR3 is TGTGCCAGCAGCTTCTCAGGGACTAGCGGGTCGAGGGATACGCAGTATTTT.

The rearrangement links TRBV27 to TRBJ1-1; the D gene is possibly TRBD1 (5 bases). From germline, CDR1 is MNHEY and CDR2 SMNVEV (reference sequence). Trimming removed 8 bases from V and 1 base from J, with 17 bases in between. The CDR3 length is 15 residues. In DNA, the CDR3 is TGTGCCAGCCTACCCTGGGGAAGGGGGAACACTGAAGCTTTCTTT. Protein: CASLPWGRGNTEAFF.

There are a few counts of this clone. CDR3 sequence: CASSSQAETQYF. The DNA of the CDR3 is TGTGCCAGCAGTTCTCAGGCGGAGACCCAGTACTTC. This sequence joins TRBV6-5 and TRBJ2-5, with D unclear. Germline V gene sequence: CDR1 MNHEY, CDR2 SVGAGI. This CDR3 is 12 amino acids long. V lost 4 bases, J lost 5 bases, and 8 bases lay in between.

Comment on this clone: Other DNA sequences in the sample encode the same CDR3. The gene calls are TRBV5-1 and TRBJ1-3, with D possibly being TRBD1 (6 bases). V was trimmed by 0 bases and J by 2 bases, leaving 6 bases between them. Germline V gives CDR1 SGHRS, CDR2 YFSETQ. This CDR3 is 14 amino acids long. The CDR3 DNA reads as TGCGCCAGCAGCTTGGACAGGGCTGGAAACACCATATATTTT. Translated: CASSLDRAGNTIYF. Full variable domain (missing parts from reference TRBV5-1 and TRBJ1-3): KAGVTQTPRYLIKTRGQQVTLSCSPISGHRSVSWYQQTPGQGLQFLFEYFSETQRNKGNFPGRFSGRQFSNSRSEMNVSTLELGDSALYLCASSLDRAGNTIYFGEGSWLTVV.

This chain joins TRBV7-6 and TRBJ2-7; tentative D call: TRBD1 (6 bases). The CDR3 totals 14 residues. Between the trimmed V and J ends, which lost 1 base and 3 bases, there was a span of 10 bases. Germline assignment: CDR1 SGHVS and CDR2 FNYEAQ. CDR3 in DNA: TGTGCCAGCAGCTTAGTTCAACAGGGCTACGAGCAGTACTTC. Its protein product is CASSLVQQGYEQYF.

This chain's CDR3 is CSGIQGGTEAFF. The CDR3, as DNA: TGCAGCGGAATACAGGGGGGGACTGAAGCTTTCTTT. The chain couples TRBV29-1 to TRBJ1-1; TRBD1 agrees at 8 bases. The V segment lost 7 bases and the J segment 5 bases; nucleotides outside the gene matches: 6. The germline CDR1 and CDR2 sequences are SQVTM and ANQGSEA. The CDR3 covers 12 residues.

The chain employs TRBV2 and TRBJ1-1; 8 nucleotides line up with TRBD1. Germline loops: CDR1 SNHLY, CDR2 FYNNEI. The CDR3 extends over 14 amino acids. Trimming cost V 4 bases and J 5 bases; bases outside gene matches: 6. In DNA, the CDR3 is TGTGCCAGCAGTGTGGACAGGGTAGAAACTGAAGCTTTCTTT. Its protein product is CASSVDRVETEAFF.

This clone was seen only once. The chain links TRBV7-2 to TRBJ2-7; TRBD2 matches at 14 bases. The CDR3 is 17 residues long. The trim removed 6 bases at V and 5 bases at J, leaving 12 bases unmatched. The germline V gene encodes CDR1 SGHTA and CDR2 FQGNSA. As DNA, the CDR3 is TGTGCCAGCAGGAAAAGAGGGACTAGCGGGGGTATTCACGAGCAGTACTTC. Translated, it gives CASRKRGTSGGIHEQYF.